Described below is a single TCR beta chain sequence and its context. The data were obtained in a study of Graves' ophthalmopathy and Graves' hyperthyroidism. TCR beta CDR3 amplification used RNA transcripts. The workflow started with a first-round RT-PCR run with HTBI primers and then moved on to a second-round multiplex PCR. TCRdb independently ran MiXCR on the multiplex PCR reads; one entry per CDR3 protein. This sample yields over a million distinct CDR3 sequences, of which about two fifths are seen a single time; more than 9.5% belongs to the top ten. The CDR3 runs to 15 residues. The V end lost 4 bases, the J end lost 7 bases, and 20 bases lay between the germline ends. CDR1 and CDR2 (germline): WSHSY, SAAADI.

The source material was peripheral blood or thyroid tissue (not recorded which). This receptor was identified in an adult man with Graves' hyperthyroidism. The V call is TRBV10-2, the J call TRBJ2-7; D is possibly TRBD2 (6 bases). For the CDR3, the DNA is TGCGCCAGCAGTGCCAGCAGGCGGGACCCCACAGAGCAGTACTTC. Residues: CASSASRRDPTEQYF.